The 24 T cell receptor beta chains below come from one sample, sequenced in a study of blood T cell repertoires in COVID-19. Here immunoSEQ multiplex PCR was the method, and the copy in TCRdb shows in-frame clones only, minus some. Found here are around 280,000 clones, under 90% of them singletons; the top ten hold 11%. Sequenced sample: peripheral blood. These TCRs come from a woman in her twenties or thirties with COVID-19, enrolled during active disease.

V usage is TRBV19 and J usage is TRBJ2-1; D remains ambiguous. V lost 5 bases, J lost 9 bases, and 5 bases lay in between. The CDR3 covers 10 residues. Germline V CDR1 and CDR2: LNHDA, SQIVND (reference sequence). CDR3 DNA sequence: TGTGCCAGTAGTTCGGGTGAGCAGTTCTTC. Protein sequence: CASSSGEQFF.

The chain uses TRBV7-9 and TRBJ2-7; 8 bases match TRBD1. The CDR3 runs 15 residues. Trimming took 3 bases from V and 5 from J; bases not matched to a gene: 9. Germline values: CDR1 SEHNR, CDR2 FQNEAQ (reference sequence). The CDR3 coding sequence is TGTGCCAGCAGCTTGTTCAGGACAGGGTTCCACGAGCAGTACTTC. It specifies CASSLFRTGFHEQYF.

The CDR3 region is CASSEGWVGEKLFF. CDR3 DNA: TGTGCCAGCAGTGAGGGCTGGGTGGGTGAAAAACTGTTTTTT. This chain joins TRBV2 and TRBJ1-4; the D is unclear. Trimming pared 3 bases from V and 7 bases from J, leaving 12 bases between. The CDR3 length is 14 residues. Per the germline V gene, CDR1 is SNHLY and CDR2 is FYNNEI.

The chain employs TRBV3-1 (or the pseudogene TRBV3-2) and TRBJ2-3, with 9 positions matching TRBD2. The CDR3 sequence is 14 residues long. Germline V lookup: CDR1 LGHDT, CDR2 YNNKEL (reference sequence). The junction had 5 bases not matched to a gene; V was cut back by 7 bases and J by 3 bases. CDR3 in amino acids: CASTRRGGTDTQYF. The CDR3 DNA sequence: TGTGCCAGCACCCGGCGGGGGGGAACAGATACGCAGTATTTT.

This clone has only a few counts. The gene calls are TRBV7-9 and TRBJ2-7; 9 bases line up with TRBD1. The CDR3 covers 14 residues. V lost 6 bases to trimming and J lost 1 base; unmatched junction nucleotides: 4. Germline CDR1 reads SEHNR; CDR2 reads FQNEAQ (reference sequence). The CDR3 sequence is CASRSGTGSYEQYF. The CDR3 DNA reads TGTGCCAGCAGGTCCGGGACAGGGTCCTACGAGCAGTACTTC.

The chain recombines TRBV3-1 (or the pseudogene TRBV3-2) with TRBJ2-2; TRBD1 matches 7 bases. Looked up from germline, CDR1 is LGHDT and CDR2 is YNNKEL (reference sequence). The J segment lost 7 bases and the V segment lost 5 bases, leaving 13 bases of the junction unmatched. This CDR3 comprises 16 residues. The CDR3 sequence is CASSDRVSYKDGELFF. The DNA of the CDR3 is TGTGCCAGCAGCGACAGGGTATCGTACAAGGACGGGGAGCTGTTTTTT.

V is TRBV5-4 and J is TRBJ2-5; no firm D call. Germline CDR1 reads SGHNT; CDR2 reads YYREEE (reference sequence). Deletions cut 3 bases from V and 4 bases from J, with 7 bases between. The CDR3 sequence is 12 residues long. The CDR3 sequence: CASSSYLETQYF. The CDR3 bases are TGTGCCAGCAGCTCCTACTTAGAGACCCAGTACTTC.

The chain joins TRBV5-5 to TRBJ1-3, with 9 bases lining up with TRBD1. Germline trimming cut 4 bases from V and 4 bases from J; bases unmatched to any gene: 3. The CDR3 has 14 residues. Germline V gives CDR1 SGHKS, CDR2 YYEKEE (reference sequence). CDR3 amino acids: CASSRQGEGNTIYF. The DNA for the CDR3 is TGTGCCAGCAGCAGACAGGGGGAAGGAAACACCATATATTTT.

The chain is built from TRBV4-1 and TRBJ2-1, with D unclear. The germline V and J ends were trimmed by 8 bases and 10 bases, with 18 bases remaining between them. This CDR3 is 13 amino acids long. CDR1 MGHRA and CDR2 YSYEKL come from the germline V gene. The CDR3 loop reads CASRGSLPWEQFF. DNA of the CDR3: TGCGCCAGCCGCGGTTCCCTTCCGTGGGAGCAGTTCTTC.

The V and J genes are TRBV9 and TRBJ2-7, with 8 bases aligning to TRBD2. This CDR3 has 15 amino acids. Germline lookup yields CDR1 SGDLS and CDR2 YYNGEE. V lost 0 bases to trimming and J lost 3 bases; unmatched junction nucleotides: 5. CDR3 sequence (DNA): TGTGCCAGCAGCGTAGACGGTGCGGGGGGCTACGAGCAGTACTTC. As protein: CASSVDGAGGYEQYF.

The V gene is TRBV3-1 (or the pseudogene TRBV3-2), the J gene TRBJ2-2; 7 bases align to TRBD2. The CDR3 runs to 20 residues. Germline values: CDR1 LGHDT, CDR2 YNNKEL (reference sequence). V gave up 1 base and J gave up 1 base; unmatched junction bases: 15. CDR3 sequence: CASSQVALAGVPLNTGELFF. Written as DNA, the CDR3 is TGTGCCAGCAGCCAAGTGGCGTTGGCGGGGGTTCCATTGAACACCGGGGAGCTGTTTTTT.

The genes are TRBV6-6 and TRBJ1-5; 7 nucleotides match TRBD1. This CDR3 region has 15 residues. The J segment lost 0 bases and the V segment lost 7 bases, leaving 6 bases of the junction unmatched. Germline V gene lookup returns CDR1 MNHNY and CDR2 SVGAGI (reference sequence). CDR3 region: CASTRGQYSNQPQHF. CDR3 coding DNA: TGTGCCAGCACTAGGGGACAGTATAGCAATCAGCCCCAGCATTTT.

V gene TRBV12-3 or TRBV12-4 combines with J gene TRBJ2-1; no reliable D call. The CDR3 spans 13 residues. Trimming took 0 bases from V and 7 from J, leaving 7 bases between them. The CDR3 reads CASSLAGRNEQFF. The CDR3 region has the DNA TGTGCCAGCAGTTTAGCGGGCAGGAATGAGCAGTTCTTC.

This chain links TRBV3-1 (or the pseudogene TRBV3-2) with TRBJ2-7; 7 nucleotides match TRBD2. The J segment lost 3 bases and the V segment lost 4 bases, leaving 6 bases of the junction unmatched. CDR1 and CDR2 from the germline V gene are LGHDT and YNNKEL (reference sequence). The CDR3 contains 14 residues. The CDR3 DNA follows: TGTGCCAGCAGCCCCTATGGGGGGGGCTACGAGCAGTACTTC. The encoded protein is CASSPYGGGYEQYF.

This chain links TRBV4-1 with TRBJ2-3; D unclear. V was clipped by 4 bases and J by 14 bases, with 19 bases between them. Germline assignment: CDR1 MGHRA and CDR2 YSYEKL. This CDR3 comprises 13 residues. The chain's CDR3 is CASSPPSLLELYF. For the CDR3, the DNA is TGCGCCAGCAGCCCACCGTCCCTATTAGAGCTGTATTTT.

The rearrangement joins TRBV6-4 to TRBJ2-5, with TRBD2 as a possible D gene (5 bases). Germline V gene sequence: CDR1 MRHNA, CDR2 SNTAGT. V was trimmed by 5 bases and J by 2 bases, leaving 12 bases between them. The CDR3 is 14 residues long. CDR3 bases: TGTGCCAGCAGTCCTAGCTGGGGTCAAGAGACCCAGTACTTC. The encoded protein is CASSPSWGQETQYF.

Here the CDR3 reads CASSSETHPNTEAFF. CDR3 bases: TGTGCCAGCAGCTCTGAAACTCATCCGAACACTGAAGCTTTCTTT. The chain uses TRBV7-8 and TRBJ1-1; unclear D gene. Germline CDR1 and CDR2: SGHVS and FQNEAQ. The CDR3 has 15 residues. V was shortened by 4 bases and J by 1 base, with 13 bases between the two germline ends.

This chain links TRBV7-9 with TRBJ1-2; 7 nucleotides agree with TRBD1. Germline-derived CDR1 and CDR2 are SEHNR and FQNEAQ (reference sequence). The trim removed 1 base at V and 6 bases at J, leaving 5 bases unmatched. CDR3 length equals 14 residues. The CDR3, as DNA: TGTGCCAGCAGCTTAGTTTACACAGGGGATGGCTACACCTTC. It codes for CASSLVYTGDGYTF.

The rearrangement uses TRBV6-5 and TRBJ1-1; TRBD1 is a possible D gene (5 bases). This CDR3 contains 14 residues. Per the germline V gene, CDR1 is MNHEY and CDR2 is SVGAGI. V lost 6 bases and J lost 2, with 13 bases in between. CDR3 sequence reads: CASRGRGANTEAFF. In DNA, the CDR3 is TGTGCCAGCAGAGGACGCGGGGCAAACACTGAAGCTTTCTTT.

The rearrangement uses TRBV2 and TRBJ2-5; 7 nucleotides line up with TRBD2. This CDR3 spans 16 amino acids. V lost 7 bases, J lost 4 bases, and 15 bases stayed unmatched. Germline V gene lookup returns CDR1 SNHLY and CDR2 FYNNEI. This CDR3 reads CASTPLGGIGGETQYF. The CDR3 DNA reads TGTGCCAGCACTCCCCTGGGGGGGATTGGGGGAGAGACCCAGTACTTC.

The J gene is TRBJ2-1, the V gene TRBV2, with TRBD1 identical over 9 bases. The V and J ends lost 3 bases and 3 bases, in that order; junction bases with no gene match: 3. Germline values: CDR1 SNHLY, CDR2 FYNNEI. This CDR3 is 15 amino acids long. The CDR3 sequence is CASSDTGGYYNEQFF. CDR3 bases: TGTGCCAGCAGTGACACAGGGGGCTACTACAATGAGCAGTTCTTC.

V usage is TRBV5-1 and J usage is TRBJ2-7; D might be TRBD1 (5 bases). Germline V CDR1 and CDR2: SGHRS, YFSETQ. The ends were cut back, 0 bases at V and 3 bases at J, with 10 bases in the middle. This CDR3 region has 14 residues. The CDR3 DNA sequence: TGCGCCAGCAGCTTGGAGGGGTCGGGCTACGAGCAGTACTTC. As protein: CASSLEGSGYEQYF.

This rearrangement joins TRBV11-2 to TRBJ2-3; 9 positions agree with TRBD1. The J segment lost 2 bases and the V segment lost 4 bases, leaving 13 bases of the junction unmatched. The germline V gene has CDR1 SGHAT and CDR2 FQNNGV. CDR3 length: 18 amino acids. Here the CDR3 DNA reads TGTGCCAGCAGCTCGATACCGGGACAGGGTTTATTCACAGATACGCAGTATTTT. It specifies CASSSIPGQGLFTDTQYF.

The CDR3 loop is CASITSPGGLGYNEQFF. Here the CDR3 DNA reads TGTGCCAGCATCACCTCGCCGGGGGGGCTCGGGTACAATGAGCAGTTCTTC. This chain joins TRBV2 and TRBJ2-1, with 8 positions matching TRBD2. The ends lost 7 bases at V and 4 bases at J; junction bases unmatched: 15. CDR1 is SNHLY and CDR2 is FYNNEI in the germline V gene. The CDR3 is 17 amino acids.